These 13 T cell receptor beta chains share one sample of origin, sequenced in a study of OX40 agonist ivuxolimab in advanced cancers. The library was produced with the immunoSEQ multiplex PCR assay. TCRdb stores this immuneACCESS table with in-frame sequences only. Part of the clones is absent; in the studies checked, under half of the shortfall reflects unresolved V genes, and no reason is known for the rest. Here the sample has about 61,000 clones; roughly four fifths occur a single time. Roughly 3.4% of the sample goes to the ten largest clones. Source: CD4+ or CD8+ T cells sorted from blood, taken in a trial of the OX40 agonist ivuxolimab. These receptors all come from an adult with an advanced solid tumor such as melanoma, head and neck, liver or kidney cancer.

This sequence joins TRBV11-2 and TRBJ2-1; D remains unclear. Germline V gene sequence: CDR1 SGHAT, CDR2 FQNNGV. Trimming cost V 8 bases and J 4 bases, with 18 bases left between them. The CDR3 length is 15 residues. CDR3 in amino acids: CASGVSEEKYNEQFF. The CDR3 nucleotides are TGTGCCAGCGGGGTGAGCGAGGAAAAGTACAATGAGCAGTTCTTC.

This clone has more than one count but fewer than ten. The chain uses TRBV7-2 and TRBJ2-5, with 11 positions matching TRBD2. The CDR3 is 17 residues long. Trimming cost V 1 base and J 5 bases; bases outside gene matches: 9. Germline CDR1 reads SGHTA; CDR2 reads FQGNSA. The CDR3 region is CASSLVASGGQRETQYF. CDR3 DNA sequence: TGTGCCAGCAGCTTAGTCGCTAGCGGGGGGCAGCGGGAGACCCAGTACTTC.

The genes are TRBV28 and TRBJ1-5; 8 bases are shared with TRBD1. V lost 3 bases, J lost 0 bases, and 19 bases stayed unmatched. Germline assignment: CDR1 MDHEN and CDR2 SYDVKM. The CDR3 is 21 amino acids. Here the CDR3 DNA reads TGTGCCAGCAGTTTCCACCGTCCGGACAGGGCGCTTGTTTATAGCAATCAGCCCCAGCATTTT. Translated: CASSFHRPDRALVYSNQPQHF.

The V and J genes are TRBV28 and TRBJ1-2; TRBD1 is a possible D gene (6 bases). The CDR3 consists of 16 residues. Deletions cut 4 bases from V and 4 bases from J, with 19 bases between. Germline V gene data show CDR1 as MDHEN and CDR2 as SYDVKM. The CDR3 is CASSSGGRTLGYGYTF. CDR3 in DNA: TGTGCCAGCAGTTCCGGGGGGCGCACCCTGGGCTATGGCTACACCTTC.

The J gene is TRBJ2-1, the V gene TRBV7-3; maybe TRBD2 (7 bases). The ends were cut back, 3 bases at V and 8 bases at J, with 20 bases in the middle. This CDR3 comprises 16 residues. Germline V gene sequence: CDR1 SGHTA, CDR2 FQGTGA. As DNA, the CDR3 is TGTGCCAGCAGCTTCTACGGTGCGGGGGCCCTAGATGAGCAGTTCTTC. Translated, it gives CASSFYGAGALDEQFF.

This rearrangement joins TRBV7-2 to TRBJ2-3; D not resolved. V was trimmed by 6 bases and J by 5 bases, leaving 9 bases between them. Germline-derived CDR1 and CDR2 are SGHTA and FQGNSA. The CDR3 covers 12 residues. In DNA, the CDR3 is TGTGCCAGCAGGAACGTCGGAGATACGCAGTATTTT. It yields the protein CASRNVGDTQYF.

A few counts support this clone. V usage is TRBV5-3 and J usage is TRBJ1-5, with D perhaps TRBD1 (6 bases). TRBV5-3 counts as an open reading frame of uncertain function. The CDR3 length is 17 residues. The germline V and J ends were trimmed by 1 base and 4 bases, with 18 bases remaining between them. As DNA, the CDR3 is TGTGCCAGAAGCTTGCATCCGGACGGGGGGCGAAATCAGCCCCAGCATTTT. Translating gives CARSLHPDGGRNQPQHF.

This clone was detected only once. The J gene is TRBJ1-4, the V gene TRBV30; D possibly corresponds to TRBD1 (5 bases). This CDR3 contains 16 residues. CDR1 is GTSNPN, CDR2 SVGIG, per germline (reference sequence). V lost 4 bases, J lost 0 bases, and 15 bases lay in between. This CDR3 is CAWTPTDLATNEKLFF. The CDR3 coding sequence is TGTGCCTGGACCCCGACAGATCTTGCAACTAATGAAAAACTGTTTTTT.

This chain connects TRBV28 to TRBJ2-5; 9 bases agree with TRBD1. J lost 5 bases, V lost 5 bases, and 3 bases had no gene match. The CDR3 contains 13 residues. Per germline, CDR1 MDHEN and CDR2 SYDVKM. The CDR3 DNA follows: TGTGCCAGCAGTCGACAGGGGGTTGAGACCCAGTACTTC. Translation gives CASSRQGVETQYF.

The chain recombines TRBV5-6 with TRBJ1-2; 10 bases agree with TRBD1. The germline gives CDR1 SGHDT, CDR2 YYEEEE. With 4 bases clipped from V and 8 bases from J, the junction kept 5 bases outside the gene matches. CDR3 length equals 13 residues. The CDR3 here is CASSAGTGEGYTF. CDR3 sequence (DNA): TGTGCCAGCAGCGCTGGGACAGGGGAAGGCTACACCTTC.

The CDR3 nucleotides read TGTGCCAGCAGCTTAAGGGGTAACCCGGGACAGGACTATGGCTACACCTTC. Its protein product is CASSLRGNPGQDYGYTF. The chain links TRBV7-9 to TRBJ1-2; 8 bases line up with TRBD1. The length of the CDR3 is 17 residues. The V gene end was trimmed by 2 bases and the J gene end by 3 bases; junction bases not matched to a gene: 11. Germline CDR1 reads SEHNR; CDR2 reads FQNEAQ (reference sequence). The full variable domain, in which reference TRBV7-9 and TRBJ1-2 provide the parts outside the CDR3, is DTGVSQNPRHKITKRGQNVTFRCDPISEHNRLYWYRQTLGQGPEFLTYFQNEAQLEKSRLLSDRFSAERPKGSFSTLEIQRTEQGDSAMYLCASSLRGNPGQDYGYTFGSGTRLTVV.

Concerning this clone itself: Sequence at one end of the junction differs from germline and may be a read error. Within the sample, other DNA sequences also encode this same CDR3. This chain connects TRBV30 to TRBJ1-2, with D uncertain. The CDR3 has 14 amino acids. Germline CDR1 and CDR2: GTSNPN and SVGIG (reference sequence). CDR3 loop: CAWSVLGINYGYTF. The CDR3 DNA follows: TGCGCCTGGAGCGTCCTGGGCATTAACTATGGCTACACCTTC.

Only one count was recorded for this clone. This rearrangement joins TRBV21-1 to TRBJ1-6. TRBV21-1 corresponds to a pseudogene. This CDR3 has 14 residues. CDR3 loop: CASSKAGLPPPLHF. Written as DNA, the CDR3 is TGTGCCAGCAGCAAAGCAGGCCTTCCACCACCCCTCCACTTT.